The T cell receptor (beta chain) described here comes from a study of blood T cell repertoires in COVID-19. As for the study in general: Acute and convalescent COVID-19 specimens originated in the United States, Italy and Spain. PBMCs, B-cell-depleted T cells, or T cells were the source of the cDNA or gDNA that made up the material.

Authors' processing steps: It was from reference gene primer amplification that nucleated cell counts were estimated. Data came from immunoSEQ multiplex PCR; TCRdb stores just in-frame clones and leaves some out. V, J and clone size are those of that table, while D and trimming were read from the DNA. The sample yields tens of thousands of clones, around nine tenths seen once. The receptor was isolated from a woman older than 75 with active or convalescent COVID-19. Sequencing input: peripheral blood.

DNA for the CDR3: TGTGCCAGCAGCGGGAGCGTTACCGGGGAGCTGTTTTTT. Translated: CASSGSVTGELFF. The gene calls are TRBV9 and TRBJ2-2; unclear D gene. The V gene lost 3 bases and the J gene lost 5 bases, with 8 bases spanning the gap. Germline values: CDR1 SGDLS, CDR2 YYNGEE. The CDR3 has 13 residues.